These T cell receptor beta chains were read from a single sample in a study of naive and memory T cell subsets. In TCRdb, the UMI-ligation and nested PCR reads were re-called with MiXCR into one record per CDR3 protein. The sample lists tens of thousands of distinct CDR3 sequences, roughly 10% occurring once. Sequencing was done on a sample of naive CD4+ T cells from blood. These receptors all stem from a human donor in good health. Each CDR3 is given with its conserved first and last residue. The order of the fields is D gene, clone size, CDR3 length, J gene, V gene, CDR3 DNA, CDR3 protein. D genes are given only for firm matches. Clone size is given for some rows only: seen once, a few or many times, or a class if the clone is expanded.

>.|many|14|TRBJ1-1|TRBV5-4
TGTGCCAGCAGCGGGGGGGACCTGAACACTGAAGCTTTCTTT
CASSGGDLNTEAFF
>.|many|13|TRBJ1-6|TRBV12-3/TRBV12-4
TGTGCCAGCAGTCCCGGGGCCTATTCACCCCTCCACTTT
CASSPGAYSPLHF
>.|.|13|TRBJ2-3|TRBV28
TGTGCCAGCAGTTTAGTGGGAGCTGGTACGCAGTATTTT
CASSLVGAGTQYF
>TRBD1|.|15|TRBJ2-5|TRBV7-2
TGTGCCAGCAGCCCTCGGGGACAGTACCAAGAGACCCAGTACTTC
CASSPRGQYQETQYF
>.|few|17|TRBJ2-2|TRBV7-8
TGTGCCAGCAGCTTAGGGATCAGCGGAACGAACACCGGGGAGCTGTTTTTT
CASSLGISGTNTGELFF
>.|few|16|TRBJ2-3|TRBV12-3/TRBV12-4
TGTGCCAGCAGTTTAGGCAGGGGCAGGGGCACAGATACGCAGTATTTT
CASSLGRGRGTDTQYF
>.|.|18|TRBJ1-3|TRBV7-2
TGTGCCAGCAGCTTAGTTGGCCGAGAAAGAGTGGCTGGAAACACCATATATTTT
CASSLVGRERVAGNTIYF
>.|few|12|TRBJ1-2|TRBV19
TGTGCCACCAACACAGCGAACTATGGCTACACCTTC
CATNTANYGYTF
>.|few|14|TRBJ2-7|TRBV5-8
TGTGCCAGCAGCCGGACTGGCGCAAGGTACGAGCAGTACTTC
CASSRTGARYEQYF
>.|.|12|TRBJ1-2|TRBV12-3/TRBV12-4
TGTGCCAGCAGTTTAGACAGGACGGGCTACACCTTC
CASSLDRTGYTF
>.|many|15|TRBJ2-7|TRBV10-3
TGTGCCATCAGTGAGTCCCCCGGACCGGACTACGAGCAGTACTTC
CAISESPGPDYEQYF
>TRBD1|.|15|TRBJ2-7|TRBV5-6
TGTGCCAGCACCCGTTGGGGGGACAGGTCCTACGAGCAGTACTTC
CASTRWGDRSYEQYF
>.|few|13|TRBJ2-5|TRBV6-4
TGTGCCAGCAGTGACTCTAGCGATGAGACCCAGTACTTC
CASSDSSDETQYF
>.|many|15|TRBJ2-7|TRBV28
TGTGCCAGCAGCGCCGTCCCGACGGGCCCCTACGAGCAGTACTTC
CASSAVPTGPYEQYF
>TRBD2|few|14|TRBJ2-1|TRBV5-1
TGCGCCAGTGGTAGCGGGGGCCTATACAATGAGCAGTTCTTC
CASGSGGLYNEQFF
>.|.|14|TRBJ2-2|TRBV5-1
TGCGCCAGCAGCTTGGGACAGAGCACCGGGGAGCTGTTTTTT
CASSLGQSTGELFF
>TRBD1|few|16|TRBJ2-2|TRBV25-1
TGTGCCAGCAGTGCCCCCGGGACAGGGAACACCGGGGAGCTGTTTTTT
CASSAPGTGNTGELFF
>TRBD2|.|16|TRBJ2-3|TRBV7-3
TGTGCCAGCAGCCCCGGACTAGCGGGAGGGGGGGATACGCAGTATTTT
CASSPGLAGGGDTQYF